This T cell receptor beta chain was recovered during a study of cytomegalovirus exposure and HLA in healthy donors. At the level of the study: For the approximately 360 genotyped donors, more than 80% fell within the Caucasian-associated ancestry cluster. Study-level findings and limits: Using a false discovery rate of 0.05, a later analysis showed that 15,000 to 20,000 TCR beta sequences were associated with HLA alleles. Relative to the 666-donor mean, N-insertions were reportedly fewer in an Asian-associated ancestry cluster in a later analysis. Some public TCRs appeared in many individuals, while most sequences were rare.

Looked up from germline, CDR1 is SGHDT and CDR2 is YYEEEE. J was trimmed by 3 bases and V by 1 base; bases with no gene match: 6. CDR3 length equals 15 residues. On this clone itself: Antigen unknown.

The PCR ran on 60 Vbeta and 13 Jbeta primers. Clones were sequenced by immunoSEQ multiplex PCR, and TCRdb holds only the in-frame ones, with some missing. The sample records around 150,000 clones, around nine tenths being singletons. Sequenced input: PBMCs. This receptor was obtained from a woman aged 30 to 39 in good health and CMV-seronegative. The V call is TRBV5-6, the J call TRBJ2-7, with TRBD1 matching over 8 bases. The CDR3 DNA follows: TGTGCCAGCAGCTTGTTCGGGACAGGTAACTACGAGCAGTACTTC. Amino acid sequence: CASSLFGTGNYEQYF.